The 27 T cell receptor beta chains reported below all come from one sample, sequenced in a study of CDR3 diversity in severe acne. TCRdb reprocessed the PCR reads with MiXCR, giving one entry per CDR3 protein. The sample lists roughly 79,000 distinct CDR3 sequences, roughly 49% occurring once. The sequenced sample consisted of blood. The receptors come from a male donor with severe acne vulgaris.

The V gene is TRBV15, the J gene TRBJ1-2, with 8 bases identical to TRBD1. The CDR3 covers 16 residues. Germline CDR1 is LNHNV and CDR2 is YYDKDF (reference sequence). Trimming cost V 3 bases and J 4 bases; bases outside gene matches: 10. The CDR3 nucleotides read TGTGCCACCAGCAGGGAATCAGGGGGCGCGGTCTATGGCTACACCTTC. Translation gives CATSRESGGAVYGYTF.

This clonotype ranks as medium-sized. The CDR3 spells CSGRADNEQFF. The CDR3 nucleotides read TGCAGTGGGAGGGCGGACAATGAGCAGTTCTTC. V and J are TRBV20-1 and TRBJ2-1; D is possibly TRBD2 (6 bases). V was cut by 7 bases and J by 5 bases, with 9 bases left in between. This CDR3 region has 11 residues. Germline V gives CDR1 DFQATT, CDR2 SNEGSKA (reference sequence).

The table lists this clonotype with a count of one. The J gene is TRBJ2-7, the V gene TRBV10-3, with D possibly matching TRBD2 (6 bases). Trimming stripped 11 bases from V and 1 base from J, with 12 bases between. The V gene's germline CDR1 is ENHRY and CDR2 SYGVKD. The CDR3 extends over 12 amino acids. CDR3 sequence (DNA): TGTGCCGCAGGACGGGAGTCCTACGAGCAGTACTTC. It encodes CAAGRESYEQYF.

In DNA, the CDR3 is TGTGCCAGCAGCCAACTGTCGACTAGCACAGATACGCAGTATTTT. Its translation is CASSQLSTSTDTQYF. The rearrangement links TRBV5-5 to TRBJ2-3; unclear D gene. Germline V gene data show CDR1 as SGHKS and CDR2 as YYEKEE (reference sequence). The V and J ends lost 4 bases and 0 bases respectively, with 12 bases between them. This CDR3 has 15 amino acids.

This clonotype has ten or more counts. The chain is built from TRBV15 and TRBJ2-1; a weak D match, TRBD2 (6 bases). Germline V gene lookup returns CDR1 LNHNV and CDR2 YYDKDF (reference sequence). The CDR3 spans 16 residues. V was cut by 0 bases and J by 3 bases, with 12 bases left in between. The DNA of the CDR3 is TGTGCCACCAGCAGAGATCCGGGAGAGTTCTACAATGAGCAGTTCTTC. As protein: CATSRDPGEFYNEQFF.

There are many counts of this clonotype. This chain connects TRBV6-1 to TRBJ1-1, with TRBD1 matching 7 bases. V lost 4 bases, J lost 1 base, and 12 bases stayed unmatched. The CDR3 spans 17 residues. From germline, CDR1 is MNHNS and CDR2 SASEGT. The CDR3 region has the DNA TGTGCCAGCAGTGCCTGGCCGGGACAGAGATCGAACACTGAAGCTTTCTTT. Residues: CASSAWPGQRSNTEAFF.

This clonotype was recorded a few times. This chain links TRBV19 with TRBJ1-2; D call uncertain. CDR1 is LNHDA, CDR2 SQIVND, per germline (reference sequence). Trimming left V 3 bases short and J 3 bases short, with 8 bases between. The CDR3 length is 13 residues. The CDR3 nucleotides are TGTGCCAGTAGTATGGAAGCGTACTATGGCTACACCTTC. Encoded protein: CASSMEAYYGYTF.

Concerning this clonotype: This sequence may be a read error, since a much larger clone differs from it by one base. The rearrangement joins TRBV12-3 or TRBV12-4 to TRBJ2-1, with 11 bases aligning to TRBD2. CDR3 length equals 16 residues. The CDR3 DNA sequence: TGTGCCTGCAGCCGGACTAGCGGGCTACTCTACAATGAGCAGTTCTTC. Protein product: CACSRTSGLLYNEQFF.

The chain employs TRBV2 and TRBJ1-2, with unresolved D. Trimming left V 8 bases short and J 5 bases short, with 12 bases between. Germline V gene sequence: CDR1 SNHLY, CDR2 FYNNEI. The length of the CDR3 is 12 residues. CDR3 region: CASVQIPYGYTF. In nucleotides, the CDR3 is TGTGCCAGCGTCCAGATACCTTATGGCTACACCTTC.

This clonotype appeared many times. The chain links TRBV11-3 to TRBJ2-2, with no clear D. Germline lookup yields CDR1 SGHNT and CDR2 YENEEA. This CDR3 is 13 amino acids long. V was clipped by 1 base and J by 4 bases, with 4 bases between them. CDR3 sequence (DNA): TGTGCCAGCAGCTTAGTTGGCACCGGGGAGCTGTTTTTT. Residues: CASSLVGTGELFF. The whole variable domain, remainder taken from reference TRBV11-3 and TRBJ2-2, is EAGVVQSPRYKIIEKKQPVAFWCNPISGHNTLYWYLQNLGQGPELLIRYENEEAVDDSQLPKDRFSAERLKGVDSTLKIQPAELGDSAVYLCASSLVGTGELFFGEGSRLTVL.

This sequence joins TRBV27 and TRBJ2-7, with 8 nucleotides matching TRBD1. There are 15 residues in the CDR3. V lost 1 base and J lost 4; bases outside the gene matches: 6. The germline CDR1 and CDR2 sequences are MNHEY and SMNVEV (reference sequence). CDR3 DNA sequence: TGTGCCAGCAGTTTATTCGCAGGGGGCGGGTACGAGCAGTACTTC. Amino acid sequence: CASSLFAGGGYEQYF.

In DNA, the CDR3 is TGTGCCAGCAGCCAAGACCCTCGAGGGACCGGGGAGCTGTTTTTT. Amino acid sequence: CASSQDPRGTGELFF. This chain joins TRBV4-2 and TRBJ2-2, with D possibly TRBD2 on 5 matching bases. Trimming removed 0 bases at V and 5 bases at J, with 10 bases between. The length of the CDR3 is 15 residues. Germline V gene data show CDR1 as LGHNA and CDR2 as YNFKEQ.

V is TRBV10-3 and J is TRBJ1-6; 7 bases line up with TRBD1. CDR1 and CDR2 (germline): ENHRY, SYGVKD. The CDR3 loop spans 13 amino acids. V trimming: 0 bases; J trimming: 15 bases; junction bases outside the gene matches: 5. CDR3 nucleotides: TGTGCCATCAGTGAGTCCGGGCAGGGGGGCCTCCACTTT. This codes for CAISESGQGGLHF.

The chain joins TRBV29-1 to TRBJ2-7; a possible D gene is TRBD1 (5 bases). The germline V and J ends were trimmed by 7 bases and 4 bases, with 14 bases remaining between them. The CDR3 runs 12 residues. The germline CDR1 and CDR2 sequences are SQVTM and ANQGSEA. CDR3 protein: CSGGTGSYEQYF. The CDR3 DNA reads as TGCAGCGGGGGAACAGGATCTTACGAGCAGTACTTC.

As concerns this clonotype: This may arise from a read error, as a much more abundant clone is one base away. The conserved closing phenylalanine or tryptophan is absent in this CDR3, likely reflecting a read error. This sequence joins TRBV4-2 and TRBJ2-7; D possibly corresponds to TRBD1 (5 bases). Germline CDR1 is LGHNA and CDR2 is YNFKEQ. The CDR3 has 15 amino acids. Trimming took off 2 bases at V and 3 bases at J, with 14 bases between the two ends. The CDR3 bases are TGTGCCAGCAGCCAACTAGACGGTCAGGGCTACGAGCAGTACCTC. Residues: CASSQLDGQGYEQYL.

Ten or more counts support this clonotype. This chain links TRBV20-1 with TRBJ2-7; no clear D gene. Germline V gene lookup returns CDR1 DFQATT and CDR2 SNEGSKA (reference sequence). Trimming took 0 bases from V and 3 from J, leaving 18 bases between them. This CDR3 region has 16 residues. The DNA for the CDR3 is TGCAGTGCTAGAGATCAAATTAAAGGGTCAGACTACGAGCAGTACTTC. Its protein is CSARDQIKGSDYEQYF.

The chain is built from TRBV7-9 and TRBJ1-5, with D hard to call. CDR1 and CDR2 from the germline V gene are SEHNR and FQNEAQ (reference sequence). The CDR3 covers 14 residues. The V end lost 1 base, the J end lost 7 bases, and 11 bases lay between the germline ends. CDR3 in DNA: TGTGCCAGCAGCTTAGGCTTCTACGAGCAGCCCCAGCATTTT. As protein: CASSLGFYEQPQHF.

Many counts were recorded for this clonotype. J is TRBJ1-1 and V is TRBV20-1; D not resolved. V lost 0 bases and J lost 3, with 5 bases in between. The CDR3 contains 12 residues. Germline V gene sequence: CDR1 DFQATT, CDR2 SNEGSKA (reference sequence). The CDR3: CSARDLDTEAFF. DNA for the CDR3: TGCAGTGCTAGAGATTTGGACACTGAAGCTTTCTTT.

Comments on this clonotype: A much larger clone is a single base away; this may be a read error. The chain is built from TRBV5-1 and TRBJ2-7; TRBD2 aligns across 7 bases. Per the germline V gene, CDR1 is SGHRS and CDR2 is YFSETQ. The length of the CDR3 is 14 residues. The CDR3 DNA follows: TGTGCCAGCAGCTTGGGGGGGAGGTTCCACGAGCAGTACTTC. Translation gives CASSLGGRFHEQYF.

This chain joins TRBV9 and TRBJ1-2; 10 nucleotides align to TRBD1. This CDR3 is built from 16 residues. From germline, CDR1 is SGDLS and CDR2 YYNGEE. V shed 3 bases and J 4 bases; nucleotides not matched to a gene: 9. The DNA of the CDR3 is TGTGCCAGCAGCGACGACAGGGGGCGTGATGCCTATGGCTACACCTTC. Translating gives CASSDDRGRDAYGYTF.

The J gene is TRBJ2-7, the V gene TRBV7-2; 7 bases map to TRBD2. The ends lost 2 bases at V and 3 bases at J; junction bases unmatched: 7. The CDR3 has 15 amino acids. Germline V lookup: CDR1 SGHTA, CDR2 FQGNSA. CDR3 protein: CASSLILAESYEQYF. Written as DNA, the CDR3 is TGTGCCAGCAGCTTAATCCTAGCGGAAAGCTACGAGCAGTACTTC.

As to this clonotype: The junction shows a germline mismatch at one end, possibly a read error. The chain's CDR3 is CASSVDPSAISCNEQFF. The CDR3 bases are TGTGCCAGCAGCGTAGATCCTAGCGCCATTTCCTGCAATGAGCAGTTCTTC. The V and J genes are TRBV9 and TRBJ2-1, with a tentative D call TRBD2 (6 bases). The germline V gene has CDR1 SGDLS and CDR2 YYNGEE. The CDR3 is 17 residues long.

The V and J genes are TRBV7-6 and TRBJ2-2; D is perhaps TRBD1 (5 bases). Germline V gene data show CDR1 as SGHVS and CDR2 as FNYEAQ. The CDR3 is made up of 16 amino acids. V was pared by 6 bases and J by 0 bases, with 14 bases between. CDR3 bases: TGTGCCAGCAGTTACGGTGAGACAGCGAACACCGGGGAGCTGTTTTTT. Amino acids: CASSYGETANTGELFF.

The sample holds one count of this clonotype. The chain couples TRBV20-1 to TRBJ2-7, with 16 bases matching TRBD2. Losses at the gene ends were 2 bases for V and 6 bases for J; bases not matched to a gene: 7. The CDR3 covers 16 residues. CDR1 is DFQATT, CDR2 SNEGSKA, per germline (reference sequence). CDR3 loop: CSARWGLAGGASEQYF. DNA of the CDR3: TGCAGTGCTAGATGGGGACTAGCGGGAGGGGCTTCCGAGCAGTACTTC.

This clonotype showed up just once. The chain joins TRBV29-1 to TRBJ1-1; possible D gene TRBD1, 6 bases. V was shortened by 7 bases and J by 1 base, with 10 bases between the two germline ends. CDR3 length: 12 residues. Germline lookup yields CDR1 SQVTM and CDR2 ANQGSEA. The CDR3 sequence: CSAGQRNTEAFF. The CDR3 bases are TGCAGCGCCGGACAGAGGAACACTGAAGCTTTCTTT.

In its sample, this clonotype was seen many times. The gene calls are TRBV7-9 and TRBJ2-3; tentatively, D is TRBD2 (6 bases). Germline V gene sequence: CDR1 SEHNR, CDR2 FQNEAQ (reference sequence). V was clipped by 5 bases and J by 4 bases, with 19 bases between them. The CDR3 covers 16 residues. This CDR3 is CASSLVTGRRADTQYF. The CDR3 DNA follows: TGTGCCAGCAGCCTAGTAACGGGACGGAGGGCAGATACGCAGTATTTT. Full variable domain (remainder filled in from reference TRBV7-9 and TRBJ2-3): DTGVSQNPRHKITKRGQNVTFRCDPISEHNRLYWYRQTLGQGPEFLTYFQNEAQLEKSRLLSDRFSAERPKGSFSTLEIQRTEQGDSAMYLCASSLVTGRRADTQYFGPGTRLTVL.

In DNA form, the CDR3 reads TGCAGCGTTGAGTCCCGCCGAGCCGACCAAGAGACCCAGTACTTC. It translates to CSVESRRADQETQYF. V and J are TRBV29-1 and TRBJ2-5, with D unresolved. Germline CDR1 and CDR2: SQVTM and ANQGSEA. Trimming took off 3 bases at V and 0 bases at J, with 14 bases between the two ends. CDR3 length: 15 amino acids.